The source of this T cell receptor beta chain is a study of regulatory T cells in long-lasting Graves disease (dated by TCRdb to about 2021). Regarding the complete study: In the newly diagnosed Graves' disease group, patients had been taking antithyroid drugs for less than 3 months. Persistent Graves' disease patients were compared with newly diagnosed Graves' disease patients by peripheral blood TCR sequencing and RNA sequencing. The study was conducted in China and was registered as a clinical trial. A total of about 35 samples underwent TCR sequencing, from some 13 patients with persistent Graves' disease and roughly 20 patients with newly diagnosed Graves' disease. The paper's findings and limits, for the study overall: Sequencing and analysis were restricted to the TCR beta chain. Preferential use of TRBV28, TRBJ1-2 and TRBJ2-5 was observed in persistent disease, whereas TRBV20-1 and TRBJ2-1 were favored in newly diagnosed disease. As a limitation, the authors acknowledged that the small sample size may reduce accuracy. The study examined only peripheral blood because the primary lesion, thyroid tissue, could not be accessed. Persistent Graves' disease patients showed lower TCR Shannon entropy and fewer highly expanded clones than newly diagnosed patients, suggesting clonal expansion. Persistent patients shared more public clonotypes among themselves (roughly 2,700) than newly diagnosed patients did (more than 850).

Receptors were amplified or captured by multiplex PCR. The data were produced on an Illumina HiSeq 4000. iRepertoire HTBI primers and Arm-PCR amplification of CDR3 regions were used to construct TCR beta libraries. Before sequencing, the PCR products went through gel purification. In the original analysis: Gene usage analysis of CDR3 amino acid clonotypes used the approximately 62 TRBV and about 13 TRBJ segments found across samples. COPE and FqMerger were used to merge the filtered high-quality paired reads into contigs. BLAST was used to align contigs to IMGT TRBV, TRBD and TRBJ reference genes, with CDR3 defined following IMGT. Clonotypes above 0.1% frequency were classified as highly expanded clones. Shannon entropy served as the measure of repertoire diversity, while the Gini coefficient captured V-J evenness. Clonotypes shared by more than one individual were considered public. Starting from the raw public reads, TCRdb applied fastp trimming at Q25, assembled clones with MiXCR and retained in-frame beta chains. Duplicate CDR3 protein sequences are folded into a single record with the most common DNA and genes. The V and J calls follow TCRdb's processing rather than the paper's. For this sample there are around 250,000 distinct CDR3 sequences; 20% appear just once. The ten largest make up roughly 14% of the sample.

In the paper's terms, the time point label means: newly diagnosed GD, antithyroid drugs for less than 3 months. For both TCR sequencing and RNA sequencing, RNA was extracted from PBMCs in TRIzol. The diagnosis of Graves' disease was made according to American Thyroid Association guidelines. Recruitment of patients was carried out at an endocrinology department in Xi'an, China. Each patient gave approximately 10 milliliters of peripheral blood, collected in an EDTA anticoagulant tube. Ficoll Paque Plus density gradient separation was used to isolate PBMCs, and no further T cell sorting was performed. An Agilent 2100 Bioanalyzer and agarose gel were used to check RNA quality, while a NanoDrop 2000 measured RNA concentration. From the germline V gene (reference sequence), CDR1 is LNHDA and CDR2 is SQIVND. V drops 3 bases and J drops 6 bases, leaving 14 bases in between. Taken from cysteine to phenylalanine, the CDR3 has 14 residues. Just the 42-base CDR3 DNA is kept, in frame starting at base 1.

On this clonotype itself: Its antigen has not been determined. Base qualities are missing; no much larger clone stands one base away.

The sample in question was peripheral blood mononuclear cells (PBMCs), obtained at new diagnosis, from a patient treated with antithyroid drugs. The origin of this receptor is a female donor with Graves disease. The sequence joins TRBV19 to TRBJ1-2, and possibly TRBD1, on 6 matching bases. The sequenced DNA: TGTGCCAGTAGTATTTGGGGGGCAATCGATGGCTACACCTTC. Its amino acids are CASSIWGAIDGYTF.